The 21 T cell receptor beta chains below come from one sample, sequenced in a study of blood T cell repertoires in COVID-19. TCRdb's table, derived via immunoSEQ multiplex PCR, lists solely in-frame clones and lacks some. This sample has about 390,000 clones, with approximately 90% found just once. Sequences were obtained from PBMCs or T cells enriched from blood (not recorded which). Receptors originate from a woman aged 45 to 65 who had recovered from COVID-19.

The chain recombines TRBV4-3 with TRBJ1-6; TRBD1 matches at 10 bases. The V gene's germline CDR1 is LGHNA and CDR2 YSLEER. This CDR3 contains 14 residues. J gave up 9 bases and V 4 bases, and 3 bases lay outside the gene matches. The CDR3 DNA is TGCGCCAGCAGCCGAGACAGGGGGCTTTCACCCCTCCACTTT. It specifies CASSRDRGLSPLHF.

This chain connects TRBV19 to TRBJ2-3, with D maybe TRBD1 (5 bases). CDR3 length: 13 residues. Trimming left V 5 bases short and J 6 bases short, with 12 bases between. Germline CDR1 reads LNHDA; CDR2 reads SQIVND (reference sequence). In nucleotides, the CDR3 is TGTGCCAGTAGTCGGCAGGGTAGGGATACGCAGTATTTT. Protein: CASSRQGRDTQYF.

This clone was observed once. The chain joins TRBV30 to TRBJ1-5; maybe TRBD1 (6 bases). The V end was cut by 1 base, the J end by 9 bases, with 13 bases between. Germline values: CDR1 GTSNPN, CDR2 SVGIG (reference sequence). The CDR3 is 13 amino acids. The CDR3 nucleotides are TGTGCCTGGAGTGAGGGGGGGTTTGGGCCCCAGCATTTT. Encoded protein: CAWSEGGFGPQHF.

The chain joins TRBV30 to TRBJ1-4; D remains unclear. The V gene lost 4 bases and the J gene lost 7 bases, with 13 bases spanning the gap. Germline V lookup: CDR1 GTSNPN, CDR2 SVGIG (reference sequence). CDR3 length: 13 amino acids. The CDR3, as DNA: TGTGCCTGGACAGCTCGTCTAGGTGAAAAACTGTTTTTT. Translation gives CAWTARLGEKLFF. Supplemented by reference TRBV30 and TRBJ1-4, the full variable domain reads SQTIHQWPATLVQPVGSPLSLECTVEGTSNPNLYWYRQAAGRGLQLLFYSVGIGQISSEVPQNLSASRPQDRQFILSSKKLLLSDSGFYLCAWTARLGEKLFFGSGTQLSVL.

J is TRBJ2-7 and V is TRBV15; TRBD1 agrees at 10 bases. CDR1 is LNHNV and CDR2 is YYDKDF in the germline V gene (reference sequence). Trimming at V came to 8 bases and at J to 2 bases, leaving 9 bases not matched to a gene. The CDR3 runs to 15 residues. CDR3 DNA: TGTGCCACCGGCCCGGTGGGACAGGGGACCTACGAGCAGTACTTC. Translation: CATGPVGQGTYEQYF.

The gene calls are TRBV2 and TRBJ2-5; 7 bases line up with TRBD1. The CDR3 loop spans 15 amino acids. CDR1 and CDR2 (germline): SNHLY, FYNNEI. V lost 2 bases, J lost 2 bases, and 5 bases stayed unmatched. DNA of the CDR3: TGTGCCAGCAGTGAAATAAGGGGGCCTCAAGAGACCCAGTACTTC. Its translation is CASSEIRGPQETQYF.

The chain employs TRBV6-5 and TRBJ1-2, with D possibly being TRBD1 (5 bases). Germline V gene data show CDR1 as MNHEY and CDR2 as SVGAGI. This CDR3 contains 14 residues. The germline V and J ends were trimmed by 6 bases and 7 bases, with 18 bases remaining between them. Here the CDR3 DNA reads TGTGCCAGCAGCCGCTCGGGCGGGGCGGTTGGCTACACCTTC. Amino acids: CASSRSGGAVGYTF.

The rearrangement uses TRBV6-4 and TRBJ1-5, with unresolved D. This CDR3 has 13 residues. Per germline, CDR1 MRHNA and CDR2 SNTAGT. The V end lost 0 bases, the J end lost 7 bases, and 7 bases lay between the germline ends. CDR3 protein: CASSDSWAQPQHF. The CDR3 nucleotides are TGTGCCAGCAGTGACTCCTGGGCGCAGCCCCAGCATTTT.

This sequence joins TRBV28 and TRBJ2-4; D is possibly TRBD1 (6 bases). This CDR3 comprises 13 residues. Germline V gene data show CDR1 as MDHEN and CDR2 as SYDVKM. Trimming removed 6 bases from V and 10 bases from J, with 16 bases in between. CDR3 loop: CASSLERGLIQYF. The CDR3 nucleotides are TGTGCCAGCAGCCTCGAGAGGGGGTTAATTCAGTACTTC.

The chain links TRBV5-1 to TRBJ1-1; unclear D gene. Trimming shortened V by 1 base and J by 0 bases, and 10 bases separated the two germline ends. The CDR3 sequence is 15 residues long. Germline V lookup: CDR1 SGHRS, CDR2 YFSETQ. CDR3 protein: CASSLTGSMNTEAFF. The CDR3 DNA reads TGCGCCAGCAGCTTGACGGGGTCAATGAACACTGAAGCTTTCTTT.

The chain recombines TRBV12-3 or TRBV12-4 with TRBJ2-1; the D is unclear. The CDR3 covers 12 residues. V was pared by 6 bases and J by 9 bases, with 12 bases between. CDR3 residues: CASSPISGEQFF. Here the CDR3 DNA reads TGTGCCAGCAGCCCGATTTCGGGTGAGCAGTTCTTC.

The V gene is TRBV3-1 (or the pseudogene TRBV3-2), the J gene TRBJ1-5; 7 bases are shared with TRBD1. The CDR3 totals 16 residues. Per the germline V gene, CDR1 is LGHDT and CDR2 is YNNKEL (reference sequence). J lost 2 bases, V lost 1 base, and 5 bases had no gene match. CDR3 sequence: CASSQAGTVGNQPQHF. CDR3 nucleotides: TGTGCCAGCAGCCAAGCCGGGACAGTGGGCAATCAGCCCCAGCATTTT.

V is TRBV6-2 or TRBV6-3 and J is TRBJ2-7; 9 bases fit TRBD2. J was trimmed by 6 bases and V by 5 bases; bases with no gene match: 11. CDR1 MNHEY and CDR2 SVGEGT come from the germline V gene. The CDR3 runs 15 residues. The CDR3 nucleotides read TGTGCCAGCAGTCGAAGAGGGCGGGGGGGCAGCGAGCAGTACTTC. It is translated as CASSRRGRGGSEQYF.

This clone was counted between two and nine times. This sample includes further DNA sequences coding for the same CDR3. The chain couples TRBV10-3 to TRBJ1-2, with 9 bases fitting TRBD1. The CDR3 runs 15 residues. V gave up 2 bases and J gave up 2 bases; unmatched junction bases: 3. Per germline, CDR1 ENHRY and CDR2 SYGVKD. CDR3 bases: TGTGCCATCAGTGAGGGACAGGGGCGAAACTATGGCTACACCTTC. It encodes CAISEGQGRNYGYTF.

The V call is TRBV11-2, the J call TRBJ2-7; TRBD1 matches 7 bases. Germline loops: CDR1 SGHAT, CDR2 FQNNGV. This CDR3 contains 16 residues. The junction had 17 bases not matched to a gene; V was cut back by 5 bases and J by 7 bases. The CDR3 DNA sequence: TGTGCCAGCAGCCCAATCCGAAGGGCAGGGGGTATAGAGCAGTACTTC. This encodes CASSPIRRAGGIEQYF.

V and J are TRBV10-3 and TRBJ2-3; 13 bases align to TRBD2. The CDR3 sequence is 17 residues long. V lost 6 bases and J lost 0; bases outside the gene matches: 6. Germline values: CDR1 ENHRY, CDR2 SYGVKD. DNA for the CDR3: TGTGCCATCAGGCCGGGACTAGCGGGGAACAGCACAGATACGCAGTATTTT. Protein: CAIRPGLAGNSTDTQYF.

This clone appeared a single time. Other DNA sequences within the sample encode an identical CDR3. The CDR3 nucleotides are TGTGCCAGTAGTCCAGGAGGGTATGGCTACACCTTC. Protein sequence: CASSPGGYGYTF. The chain links TRBV19 to TRBJ1-2; D not certain. This CDR3 comprises 12 residues. The germline V gene encodes CDR1 LNHDA and CDR2 SQIVND (reference sequence). V lost 5 bases and J lost 5, with 9 bases in between.

The chain links TRBV7-9 to TRBJ1-2; weak D call: TRBD1 (5 bases). V gave up 4 bases and J gave up 8 bases, with 17 bases separating them. Germline assignment: CDR1 SEHNR and CDR2 FQNEAQ (reference sequence). The length of the CDR3 is 14 residues. CDR3 sequence (DNA): TGTGCCAGCAGCTCCGACAGTGCAGTGGGGGGCTACACCTTC. It codes for CASSSDSAVGGYTF.

V usage is TRBV27 and J usage is TRBJ2-1; 8 bases line up with TRBD2. CDR3 length equals 15 residues. The germline CDR1 and CDR2 sequences are MNHEY and SMNVEV (reference sequence). Unmatched junction bases numbered 5, after V lost 5 bases and J lost 2 bases. This chain's CDR3 is CASSRGGVTYNEQFF. The DNA for the CDR3 is TGTGCCAGCAGTCGGGGGGGGGTAACCTACAATGAGCAGTTCTTC.

The chain carries TRBV3-1 (or the pseudogene TRBV3-2) and TRBJ1-2; D uncertain. Trimming cost V 0 bases and J 0 bases, with 8 bases left between them. CDR1 and CDR2 (germline): LGHDT, YNNKEL (reference sequence). CDR3 length: 15 residues. For the CDR3, the DNA is TGTGCCAGCAGCCAAGATCTCAGTACTAACTATGGCTACACCTTC. It is translated as CASSQDLSTNYGYTF.

The chain recombines TRBV4-1 with TRBJ1-5; TRBD1 aligns across 7 bases. Per germline, CDR1 MGHRA and CDR2 YSYEKL. V was pared by 2 bases and J by 5 bases, with 6 bases of the junction left unmatched. This CDR3 has 15 residues. CDR3 DNA: TGCGCCAGCAGCCAAACCGACAGGGCAGATCAGCCCCAGCATTTT. Translating it yields CASSQTDRADQPQHF.